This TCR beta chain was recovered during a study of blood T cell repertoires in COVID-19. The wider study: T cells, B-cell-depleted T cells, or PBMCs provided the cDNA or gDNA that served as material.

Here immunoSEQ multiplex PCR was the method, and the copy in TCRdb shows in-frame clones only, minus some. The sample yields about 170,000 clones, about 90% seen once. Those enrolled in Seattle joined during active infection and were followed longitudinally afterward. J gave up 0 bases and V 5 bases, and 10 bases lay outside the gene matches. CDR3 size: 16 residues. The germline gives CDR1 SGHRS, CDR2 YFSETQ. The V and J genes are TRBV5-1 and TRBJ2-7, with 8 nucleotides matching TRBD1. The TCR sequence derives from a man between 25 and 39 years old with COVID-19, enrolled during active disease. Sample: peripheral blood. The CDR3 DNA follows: TGCGCCAGCAGTCAATTTGGACAGGGAGTCTCCTACGAGCAGTACTTC. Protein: CASSQFGQGVSYEQYF.